The 32 T cell receptor beta chains in this list originate from one sample, sequenced in a study of regulatory T cells in long-lasting Graves disease. Time point denoted: persistent/refractory GD, antithyroid drugs over 5 years with positive TRAb. Extracted RNA from PBMCs served as the source of the TCR library. Sequencing libraries for TCR beta were prepared with iRepertoire HTBI primers and Arm-PCR of CDR3 regions. TCRdb recomputed calls from the multiplex PCR reads with MiXCR, one row per CDR3 protein. The data contain about 660,000 distinct CDR3 sequences, around 30% of them singletons. The source was peripheral blood mononuclear cells (PBMCs), collected when the disease was refractory, from a patient treated with antithyroid drugs. Receptors were obtained from a female donor with Graves disease.

This chain uses TRBV27 with TRBJ1-1, with D unclear. The germline CDR1 and CDR2 sequences are MNHEY and SMNVEV (reference sequence). Trimming pared 10 bases from V and 0 bases from J, leaving 18 bases between. There are 15 residues in the CDR3. Here the CDR3 reads CATSLGNRLNTEAFF. The CDR3, as DNA: TGTGCCACTTCCCTTGGGAACAGACTGAACACTGAAGCTTTCTTT.

This clonotype occurred a few times. The chain couples TRBV5-1 to TRBJ2-5; unclear D gene. The CDR3 covers 14 residues. The V gene's germline CDR1 is SGHRS and CDR2 YFSETQ. The germline V and J ends were trimmed by 2 bases and 4 bases, with 12 bases remaining between them. This CDR3 reads CASSLQSLVETQYF. The CDR3 nucleotides read TGCGCCAGCAGCTTACAGTCTCTGGTAGAGACCCAGTACTTC.

This clonotype turned up a few times. This chain joins TRBV9 and TRBJ1-2; D not certain. This CDR3 spans 13 amino acids. CDR1 SGDLS and CDR2 YYNGEE come from the germline V gene. V shed 5 bases and J shed 1 base, with 9 bases lying between them. Here the CDR3 DNA reads TGTGCCAGCAGTCATACAATTAACTATGGCTACACCTTC. It encodes CASSHTINYGYTF.

The rearrangement uses TRBV27 and TRBJ2-5; D call uncertain. Germline V gene sequence: CDR1 MNHEY, CDR2 SMNVEV (reference sequence). The CDR3 has 10 residues. Trimming removed 7 bases from V and 7 bases from J, with 7 bases in between. The CDR3 loop is CASTYPTQYF. In DNA form, the CDR3 reads TGTGCCAGCACCTACCCGACCCAGTACTTC.

Points on this clonotype: Given the absence of the conserved phenylalanine or tryptophan at the CDR3 end, a read error is likely. The chain employs TRBV6-1 and TRBJ2-7; D is unclear. The CDR3 has 12 amino acids. Germline V gene sequence: CDR1 MNHNS, CDR2 SASEGT. V lost 6 bases and J lost 5, with 11 bases in between. CDR3 nucleotide sequence: TGTGCCAGCAGGAGCCATCATCACGAGCAGTACCTC. Translating gives CASRSHHHEQYL.

This clonotype was picked up a small number of times. The rearrangement links TRBV6-1 to TRBJ1-1; maybe TRBD1 (5 bases). Germline-derived CDR1 and CDR2 are MNHNS and SASEGT. The CDR3 sequence is 14 residues long. Trimming took off 6 bases at V and 1 base at J, with 12 bases between the two ends. The CDR3 protein is CASRMDTRNTEAFF. The DNA of the CDR3 is TGTGCCAGCAGGATGGACACCCGGAACACTGAAGCTTTCTTT.

CDR3 bases: TGTGCCAGCAGTGCCGCAAGCGGGGGGAGCTCCTACGAGCAGTACTTC. Translating it yields CASSAASGGSSYEQYF. The gene calls are TRBV6-1 and TRBJ2-7; 9 bases line up with TRBD2. Looked up from germline, CDR1 is MNHNS and CDR2 is SASEGT. CDR3 size: 16 residues. Trimming cost V 4 bases and J 0 bases; bases outside gene matches: 7.

The table lists this clonotype with many counts. The chain is built from TRBV15 and TRBJ1-2; D gene unclear. This CDR3 spans 15 amino acids. Germline CDR1 reads LNHNV; CDR2 reads YYDKDF (reference sequence). Trimming left V 1 base short and J 4 bases short, with 13 bases between. In DNA form, the CDR3 reads TGTGCCACCAGCAGAGGGGAGGCAGGATCCTATGGCTACACCTTC. Protein sequence: CATSRGEAGSYGYTF.

There are many counts of this clonotype. V usage is TRBV2 and J usage is TRBJ1-1, with D uncertain. With 2 bases removed from V and 3 bases from J, the gap between germline ends came to 10 bases. The CDR3 loop spans 14 amino acids. Germline assignment: CDR1 SNHLY and CDR2 FYNNEI. CDR3: CASSESSLDTEAFF. CDR3 coding DNA: TGTGCCAGCAGTGAAAGCAGTTTAGACACTGAAGCTTTCTTT.

The gene calls are TRBV12-3 or TRBV12-4 and TRBJ2-6; tentatively, D is TRBD1 (6 bases). Between the trimmed V and J ends, which lost 8 bases and 2 bases, there was a span of 19 bases. The CDR3 sequence is 17 residues long. CDR3 in DNA: TGTGCCAGCCGGGGCGCAGGGGCGCATCCTGGGGCCAACGTCCTGACTTTC. It specifies CASRGAGAHPGANVLTF.

The chain is built from TRBV5-5 and TRBJ1-2; unclear D gene. Deletions cut 0 bases from V and 7 bases from J, with 22 bases between. Per germline, CDR1 SGHKS and CDR2 YYEKEE (reference sequence). The CDR3 has 17 amino acids. The CDR3 coding sequence is TGTGCCAGCAGCTTGGAAGCTCGCAGCCACAATTGGGGTGGCTACACCTTC. Protein product: CASSLEARSHNWGGYTF.

The J gene is TRBJ2-1, the V gene TRBV19; 13 bases align to TRBD2. The junction had 6 bases not matched to a gene; V was cut back by 7 bases and J by 6 bases. The length of the CDR3 is 15 residues. Looked up from germline, CDR1 is LNHDA and CDR2 is SQIVND (reference sequence). The CDR3 loop reads CASTTGTSGTNEQFF. The CDR3 DNA reads TGTGCCAGTACCACCGGGACTAGCGGGACCAATGAGCAGTTCTTC.

The chain combines TRBV28 with TRBJ1-1; D gene ambiguous. Deletions cut 2 bases from V and 10 bases from J, with 11 bases between. The CDR3 is made up of 12 amino acids. In germline, CDR1 is MDHEN, CDR2 SYDVKM. This CDR3 is CASSLPAFGAFF. CDR3 nucleotide sequence: TGTGCCAGCAGTTTACCGGCGTTTGGAGCTTTCTTT.

A few counts support this clonotype. The V call is TRBV5-5, the J call TRBJ2-5; TRBD2 matches at 11 bases. After removal of 2 bases from V and 4 bases from J, the junction contained 7 bases not matched to a gene. Germline V gene sequence: CDR1 SGHKS, CDR2 YYEKEE (reference sequence). This CDR3 comprises 16 residues. The DNA of the CDR3 is TGTGCCAGCAGCTTAGGCACTAGCGGGAGCCGAGAGACCCAGTACTTC. It encodes CASSLGTSGSRETQYF. The full variable domain, its missing parts supplied by reference TRBV5-5 and TRBJ2-5, is DAGVTQSPTHLIKTRGQQVTLRCSPISGHKSVSWYQQVLGQGPQFIFQYYEKEERGRGNFPDRFSARQFPNYSSELNVNALLLGDSALYLCASSLGTSGSRETQYFGPGTRLLVL.

This clonotype has more than one count but fewer than ten. The V and J genes are TRBV10-2 and TRBJ2-7, with TRBD2 as a possible D gene (6 bases). The V gene's germline CDR1 is WSHSY and CDR2 SAAADI. Trimming pared 8 bases from V and 2 bases from J, leaving 16 bases between. This CDR3 spans 14 amino acids. In DNA, the CDR3 is TGCGCCAGCGCGGAGGGATTTCCTACCTACGAGCAGTACTTC. As protein: CASAEGFPTYEQYF.

There are many counts of this clonotype. V gene TRBV28 combines with J gene TRBJ1-6; 9 bases match TRBD1. In germline, CDR1 is MDHEN, CDR2 SYDVKM. Trimming at V came to 5 bases and at J to 8 bases, leaving 4 bases not matched to a gene. This CDR3 comprises 14 residues. The CDR3 protein is CASSPGQGDSPLHF. In DNA, the CDR3 is TGTGCCAGCAGTCCGGGACAGGGAGATTCACCCCTCCACTTT.

The chain uses TRBV12-3 or TRBV12-4 and TRBJ1-3, with D perhaps matching TRBD1 (5 bases). This CDR3 is built from 16 residues. With 0 bases removed from V and 0 bases from J, the gap between germline ends came to 9 bases. CDR3 DNA: TGTGCCAGCAGTTTAGCGGGGGTGAGCTCTGGAAACACCATATATTTT. As protein: CASSLAGVSSGNTIYF.

CDR3 protein: CASSLQPEIYGYTF. CDR3 DNA: TGCGCCAGCAGCTTGCAACCGGAAATCTATGGCTACACCTTC. V gene TRBV5-1 combines with J gene TRBJ1-2; D not resolved. Germline lookup yields CDR1 SGHRS and CDR2 YFSETQ. The CDR3 loop spans 14 amino acids. V was trimmed by 1 base and J by 4 bases, leaving 11 bases between them.

This chain links TRBV9 with TRBJ1-3; 8 bases agree with TRBD1. V was clipped by 0 bases and J by 3 bases; unmatched bases: 8. CDR1 is SGDLS and CDR2 is YYNGEE in the germline V gene. This CDR3 is 17 amino acids long. CDR3 in amino acids: CASSVGTGTLGGNTIYF. Here the CDR3 DNA reads TGTGCCAGCAGCGTAGGGACAGGGACTTTAGGTGGAAACACCATATATTTT. The full variable domain, with the rest looked up from reference TRBV9 and TRBJ1-3, is DSGVTQTPKHLITATGQRVTLRCSPRSGDLSVYWYQQSLDQGLQFLIQYYNGEERAKGNILERFSAQQFPDLHSELNLSSLELGDSALYFCASSVGTGTLGGNTIYFGEGSWLTVV.

This clonotype was observed a few times. In nucleotides, the CDR3 is TGCAGTGCTAACAGGGGTTGGGGCCAGCCCCAGCATTTT. It yields the protein CSANRGWGQPQHF. The chain combines TRBV20-1 with TRBJ1-5; the match to TRBD1 covers 7 bases. CDR3 length: 13 amino acids. Germline CDR1 DFQATT, CDR2 SNEGSKA (reference sequence). V was clipped by 4 bases and J by 7 bases; unmatched bases: 7.

This chain uses TRBV5-1 with TRBJ2-7, with D possibly being TRBD2 (6 bases). Trimming shortened V by 5 bases and J by 6 bases, and 15 bases separated the two germline ends. CDR1 and CDR2 (germline): SGHRS, YFSETQ. The CDR3 spans 13 residues. CDR3 sequence: CASRFPSVGEQYF. The CDR3 nucleotides read TGCGCCAGCAGATTCCCTAGCGTGGGCGAGCAGTACTTC.

This clonotype was recorded a few times. The chain uses TRBV7-3 and TRBJ2-2; 8 nucleotides match TRBD2. The junction had 12 bases not matched to a gene; V was cut back by 7 bases and J by 2 bases. The CDR3 spans 17 residues. CDR1 is SGHTA, CDR2 FQGTGA, per germline. CDR3 amino acids: CASIPLGTRANTGELFF. The CDR3, as DNA: TGTGCCAGCATACCCCTCGGGACTAGGGCCAACACCGGGGAGCTGTTTTTT. Full variable domain (missing parts from reference TRBV7-3 and TRBJ2-2): GAGVSQTPSNKVTEKGKYVELRCDPISGHTALYWYRQSLGQGPEFLIYFQGTGAADDSGLPNDRFFAVRPEGSVSTLKIQRTERGDSAVYLCASIPLGTRANTGELFFGEGSRLTVL.

V and J are TRBV29-1 and TRBJ2-7, with 10 bases matching TRBD1. V lost 3 bases, J lost 2 bases, and 1 base stayed unmatched. The CDR3 spans 13 residues. CDR1 SQVTM and CDR2 ANQGSEA come from the germline V gene. CDR3 in amino acids: CSVDGQGAYEQYF. The CDR3 DNA follows: TGCAGCGTTGACGGACAGGGGGCCTACGAGCAGTACTTC.

This chain uses TRBV6-5 with TRBJ1-2; D call uncertain. The germline V gene encodes CDR1 MNHEY and CDR2 SVGAGI. Trimming took off 2 bases at V and 4 bases at J, with 20 bases between the two ends. The CDR3 has 17 residues. The CDR3 coding sequence is TGTGCCAGCAGTTACGAACCGGTCATGGGGATGATCTATGGCTACACCTTC. It is translated as CASSYEPVMGMIYGYTF.

In this sample, this clonotype turned up a few times. This rearrangement joins TRBV20-1 to TRBJ2-7, with TRBD2 matching over 9 bases. V shed 6 bases, J shed 5 bases, and the junction held 14 bases outside the gene matches. CDR1 and CDR2 (germline): DFQATT, SNEGSKA (reference sequence). This CDR3 region has 15 residues. The CDR3 region is CSASTPGLAMNEQYF. The CDR3 DNA sequence: TGCAGTGCCTCCACGCCGGGACTAGCTATGAACGAGCAGTACTTC.

This chain uses TRBV6-5 with TRBJ2-5; no firm D call. Germline CDR1 and CDR2: MNHEY and SVGAGI. CDR3 size: 13 residues. Trimming left V 0 bases short and J 5 bases short, with 7 bases between. CDR3 sequence: CASSYSGSETQYF. CDR3 nucleotide sequence: TGTGCCAGCAGTTACTCGGGGTCCGAGACCCAGTACTTC.

The chain is built from TRBV19 and TRBJ2-1; 7 bases are a match to TRBD1. CDR3 length: 15 amino acids. Unmatched junction bases numbered 11, after V lost 6 bases and J lost 6 bases. The germline V gene has CDR1 LNHDA and CDR2 SQIVND (reference sequence). In DNA, the CDR3 is TGTGCCAGTAGCTCGGGACAGACAAGGGGCAATGAGCAGTTCTTC. As protein: CASSSGQTRGNEQFF.

The sample holds many counts of this clonotype. The chain is built from TRBV28 and TRBJ2-7; TRBD1 aligns across 7 bases. Germline V gene data show CDR1 as MDHEN and CDR2 as SYDVKM. V was clipped by 8 bases and J by 0 bases; unmatched bases: 7. This CDR3 has 14 amino acids. This CDR3 reads CASSGTVSSYEQYF. The CDR3 DNA follows: TGTGCCAGCTCAGGGACAGTGAGCTCCTACGAGCAGTACTTC.

This clonotype has just a few counts. The gene calls are TRBV29-1 and TRBJ1-4; no reliable D call. This CDR3 has 13 residues. V lost 4 bases and J 3 bases, leaving 9 bases between the germline ends. Germline CDR1 reads SQVTM; CDR2 reads ANQGSEA. The CDR3: CSVAPGSNEKLFF. The CDR3 DNA is TGCAGCGTTGCCCCCGGGTCTAATGAAAAACTGTTTTTT.

Ten or more counts support this clonotype. This chain's CDR3 is CASSLARSQEAGYTF. The DNA of the CDR3 is TGTGCCAGCAGCTTGGCGAGATCCCAAGAAGCCGGCTACACCTTC. V is TRBV11-2 and J is TRBJ1-2; D is undetermined. The V gene lost 3 bases and the J gene lost 8 bases, with 19 bases spanning the gap. The CDR3 consists of 15 residues. CDR1 SGHAT and CDR2 FQNNGV come from the germline V gene. The variable domain in full, completed from reference TRBV11-2 and TRBJ1-2, reads EAGVAQSPRYKIIEKRQSVAFWCNPISGHATLYWYQQILGQGPKLLIQFQNNGVVDDSQLPKDRFSAERLKGVDSTLKIQPAKLEDSAVYLCASSLARSQEAGYTFGSGTRLTVV.

The V call is TRBV18, the J call TRBJ1-4; D gene ambiguous. Trimming removed 4 bases from V and 4 bases from J, with 7 bases in between. The V gene's germline CDR1 is KGHSH and CDR2 LQKENI. The CDR3 length is 13 residues. The CDR3 DNA is TGTGCCAGCTCACTCAATATTAATGAAAAACTGTTTTTT. Its translation: CASSLNINEKLFF.

J is TRBJ2-7 and V is TRBV14, with 7 nucleotides matching TRBD1. V lost 7 bases, J lost 0 bases, and 9 bases stayed unmatched. The CDR3 runs 15 residues. CDR1 is SGHDN, CDR2 FVKESK, per germline. The CDR3 protein is CASNNSGTDSYEQYF. The CDR3 DNA reads as TGTGCCAGCAACAACTCCGGGACAGACTCCTACGAGCAGTACTTC.